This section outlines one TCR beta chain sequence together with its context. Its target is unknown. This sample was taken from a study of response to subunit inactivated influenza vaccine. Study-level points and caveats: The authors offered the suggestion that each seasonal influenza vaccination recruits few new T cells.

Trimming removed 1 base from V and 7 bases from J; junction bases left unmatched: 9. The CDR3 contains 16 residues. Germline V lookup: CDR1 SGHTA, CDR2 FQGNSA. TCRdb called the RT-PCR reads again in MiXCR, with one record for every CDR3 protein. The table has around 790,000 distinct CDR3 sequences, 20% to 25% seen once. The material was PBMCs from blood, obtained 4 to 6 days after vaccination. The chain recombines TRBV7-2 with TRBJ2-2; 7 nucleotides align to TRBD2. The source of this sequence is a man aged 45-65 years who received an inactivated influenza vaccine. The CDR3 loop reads CASSLGTRSRIGELFF. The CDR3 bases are TGTGCCAGCAGCTTAGGGACTAGATCCAGAATCGGGGAGCTGTTTTTT.